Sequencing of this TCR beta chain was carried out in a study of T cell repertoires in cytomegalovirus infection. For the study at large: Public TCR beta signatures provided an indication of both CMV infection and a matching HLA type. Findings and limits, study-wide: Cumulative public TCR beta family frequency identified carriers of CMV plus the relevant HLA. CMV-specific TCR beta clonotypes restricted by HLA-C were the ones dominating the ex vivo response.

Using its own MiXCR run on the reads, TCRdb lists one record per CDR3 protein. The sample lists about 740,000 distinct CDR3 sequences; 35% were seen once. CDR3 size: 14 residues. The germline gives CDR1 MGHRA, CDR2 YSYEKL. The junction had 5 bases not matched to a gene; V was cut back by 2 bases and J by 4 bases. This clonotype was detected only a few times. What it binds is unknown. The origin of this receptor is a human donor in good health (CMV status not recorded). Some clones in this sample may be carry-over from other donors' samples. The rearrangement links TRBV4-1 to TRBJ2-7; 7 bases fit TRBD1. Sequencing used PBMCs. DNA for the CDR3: TGCGCCAGCAGCCAACAAACAGGGGTTTACGAGCAGTACTTC. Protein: CASSQQTGVYEQYF.